This T cell receptor beta chain derives from a study of shared clonotypes between healthy human individuals (dated by TCRdb to the early 2020s). A note on the overall study: The cohort comprised a couple of women and three men aged 18 to 49 years. Per donor, three plates each were used for CD4 naive and CD4 memory, two for CD8 naive, and one for CD8 memory. To estimate repertoire size and how much clonotypes are shared between individuals, the study performed deep sequencing of blood TCR repertoires from 4 to 6 healthy adults. To increase sequencing depth and limit assay-specific biases, different laboratories used diverse techniques to prepare libraries and sequence TCR repertoires. Each donor's leukapheresis produced roughly between about 0.8 and 10 billion PBMCs.

The donors were healthy, HIV-negative adults who had no recently reported acute infections or vaccinations. Every donor was a Caucasian adult residing in Nashville, Tennessee, USA. Magnetic negative selection was used to enrich CD4+ T cells, after which naive cells were positively selected on CD45RA and the negative fraction became the memory subset. Blood was obtained by leukapheresis, after which PBMCs were separated by Ficoll-Histopaque density gradient centrifugation and cryopreserved in liquid nitrogen vapor phase. Analytical flow cytometry was used to check the purity and quantity of each magnetically sorted T cell population. From each sorted fraction, genomic DNA was isolated and quantified by UV absorbance on a Nanodrop 2000c. Using the deep immunoSEQ assay, TCR CDR3 regions were amplified from genomic DNA by multiplex PCR. Genomic DNA extracted from each cell subset was distributed evenly over all wells of several immunoSEQ 96-well plates, and each plate served as one replicate. For sorted subsets, 200 ng of genomic DNA, equivalent to around 31,000 T cell genomes, went into each replicate PCR. Purified libraries were measured with a Qubit 3.0 fluorometer, size-checked on a Bioanalyzer 2100, and measured again with the KAPA Library Quantification kit. A separate single-read 150-cycle Illumina NextSeq 550 flow cell was used to sequence each immunoSEQ 96-well plate. Under the source paper's analysis protocol: Because only junctional sequences without quality scores were contained in the immunoSEQ output, filtering matching that applied to full-length reads could not be performed. To assign V/J genes and CDR3, sequences were annotated using PyIR, a Python wrapper for IgBLAST v1.9, with IMGT germline references. Reads were removed for weak V/J assignments (E-value above 1e-6), missing CDR3, stop codons, out-of-frame junctions, or ambiguous translated residues. V3J clonotypes were defined as sequences sharing the same inferred V gene, J gene, and CDR3 amino acid sequence. Percentage overlap between repertoires was calculated by dividing the number of shared unique clonotypes by the size of the smaller repertoire. Repertoire richness was assessed with RTK rarefaction, the Chao1 estimator, and Recon v2.1 estimates of unobserved clonotypes. For all TCRbeta clonotypes obtained by the gDNA method from a handful of donors, generation probabilities were computed with OLGA. As stored in TCRdb, this immuneACCESS dataset retains in-frame rearrangements with V and J assigned. A fraction of the clones does not appear; measured against another copy, unresolved V genes explain less than half of the discrepancy, and the remainder lacks a known reason. V and J calls and clone size come straight from that table; D and trimming were deduced from the DNA. The sample data list some 2.1 million clones, and over 85% of these were observed just once. Clones ranked in the top ten supply roughly 0.13% of the sample.

The germline V gene sets CDR1 to MDHEN and CDR2 to SYDVKM. Its CDR3 holds 16 amino acids, cysteine through phenylalanine. The kept DNA is CDR3 alone, 48 bases in frame from the first base. V and J are trimmed by 8 bases and 7 bases, and the gene matches miss 13 bases of the junction. On this clone itself: The antigen it recognizes is unknown. Base qualities are missing; no much larger clone stands one base away.

On the study overall, not on this receptor specifically: Because the study included only a small number of donors, the genetic and exposure-history diversity represented was limited. Compared with non-shared clonotypes, clonotypes shared by all four sorted-subset donors had higher generation probabilities. Even with the large sequencing depth, rarefaction of the sorted-subset datasets indicated that sequencing was incomplete. Naive subsets generally had larger estimated clonotype richness than memory subsets. Based on pairwise subsampling, the degree of clonotype sharing among donors was expected to be affected by sequencing depth. Sampling was restricted to blood, and TCR repertoires in tissues likely differ from the TCR repertoires found in blood. When several donors were compared, the shared fraction of clonotypes was about 5.4% for naive CD4, approximately 3.3% for naive CD8, roughly 2.5% for memory CD4, and less than 0.45% for memory CD8.

Specimen: naive CD4+ T cells sorted from blood. The cell subset or site label for this specimen denotes: CD45RA+ positively selected. The sequence derives from a man between 18 and 29 years old in good health. The rearrangement joined TRBV28 to TRBJ2-2; 10 junctional bases match TRBD1. The CDR3 corresponds to CASGSFGQGGNGELFF. The nucleotide sequence reads as follows: TGTGCCAGCGGCAGCTTTGGACAGGGGGGGAACGGGGAGCTGTTTTTT.